This T cell receptor (beta chain) was captured by sequencing in a study of control samples from healthy donors and cancer patients. The CDR3 runs to 15 residues. Germline V lookup: CDR1 SGHTA, CDR2 FQGNSA. Deletions cut 1 base from V and 1 base from J, with 11 bases between. Method: immunoSEQ multiplex PCR; TCRdb's copy keeps in-frame clones and lacks some. Here the sample spans approximately 37,000 clones, 80% to 90% being singletons. The TCR sequence derives from a woman aged 60-75 years with lung cancer. The chain employs TRBV7-2 and TRBJ2-7; TRBD2 is a possible D gene (6 bases). The sample consisted of PBMCs. This CDR3 is CASSLVAGRSYEQYF. The CDR3 region has the DNA TGTGCCAGCAGCTTAGTTGCGGGGCGATCCTACGAGCAGTACTTC.